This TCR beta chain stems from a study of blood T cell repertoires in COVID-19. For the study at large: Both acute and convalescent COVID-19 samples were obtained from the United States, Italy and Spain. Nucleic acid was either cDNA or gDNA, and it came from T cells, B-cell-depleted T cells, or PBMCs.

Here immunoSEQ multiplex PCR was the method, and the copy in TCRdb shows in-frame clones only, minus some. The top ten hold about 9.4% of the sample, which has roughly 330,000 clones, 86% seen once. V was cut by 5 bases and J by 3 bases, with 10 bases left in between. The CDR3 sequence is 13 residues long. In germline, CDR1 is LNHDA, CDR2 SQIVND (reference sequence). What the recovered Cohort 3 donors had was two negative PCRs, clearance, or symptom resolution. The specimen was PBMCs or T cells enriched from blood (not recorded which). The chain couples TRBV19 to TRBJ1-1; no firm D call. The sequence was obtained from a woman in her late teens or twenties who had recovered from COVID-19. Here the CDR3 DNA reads TGTGCCAGTAGTCGCCAGTTGGACACTGAAGCTTTCTTT. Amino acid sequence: CASSRQLDTEAFF.